This TCR beta chain was recorded in a study of CXCR3-negative and CXCR3-positive naive CD8 T cells. Notes on the study in general: CXCR3-negative and CXCR3-positive naive cells shared comparable TRBV-TRBJ usage, but memory cells did not.

Turning to this clonotype: Its antigen is still unknown.

Every CD8+ T cell subset underwent triplicate sorting at some 280,000 cells apiece. UMI labels and 5' RACE were used to prepare the TRB cDNA libraries. Following a re-call of the 5' RACE reads, TCRdb has one entry per CDR3 protein and lacks DNA. This listing includes tens of thousands of distinct CDR3 sequences. The sample taken for sequencing was naive CXCR3- CD8+ T cells from blood. Sample subset: CD45RO-CCR7+CD27+CD95- naive CD8+ T cells lacking CXCR3 (TNR3-). This clonotype originated in a human donor in good health. Some clones in this sample may be carry-over from other donors' samples.

The CDR3 region is CASSKARVTGLTGELFF. The V call is TRBV21-1, the J call TRBJ2-2; the TCRdb D gene call, TRBD1, has no DNA to confirm it. TRBV21-1 corresponds to a pseudogene. The length of the CDR3 is 17 residues.